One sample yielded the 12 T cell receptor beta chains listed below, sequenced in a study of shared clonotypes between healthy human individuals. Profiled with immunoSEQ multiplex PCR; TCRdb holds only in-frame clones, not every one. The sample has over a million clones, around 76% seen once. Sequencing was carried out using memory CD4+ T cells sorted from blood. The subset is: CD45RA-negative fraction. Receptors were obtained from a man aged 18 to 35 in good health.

CDR3 nucleotides: TGTGCCAGCAGTCTTCTGGGGTTTGGCTACACCTTC. This codes for CASSLLGFGYTF. This sequence joins TRBV5-4 and TRBJ1-2; D not certain. V shed 5 bases and J shed 7 bases, with 12 bases lying between them. The germline CDR1 and CDR2 sequences are SGHNT and YYREEE (reference sequence). There are 12 residues in the CDR3.

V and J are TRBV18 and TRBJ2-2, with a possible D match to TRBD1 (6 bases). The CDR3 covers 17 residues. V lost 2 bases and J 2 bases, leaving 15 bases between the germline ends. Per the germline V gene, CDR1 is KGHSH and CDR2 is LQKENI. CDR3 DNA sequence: TGTGCCAGCTCACCAGCAAATAGGGACACTAACACCGGGGAGCTGTTTTTT. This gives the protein CASSPANRDTNTGELFF.

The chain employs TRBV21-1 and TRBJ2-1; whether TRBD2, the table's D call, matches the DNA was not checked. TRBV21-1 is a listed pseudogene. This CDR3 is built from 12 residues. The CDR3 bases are TGTGCCAGCGGGGACTATCCCAATGAGCAGTTCTTC. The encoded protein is CASGDYPNEQFF.

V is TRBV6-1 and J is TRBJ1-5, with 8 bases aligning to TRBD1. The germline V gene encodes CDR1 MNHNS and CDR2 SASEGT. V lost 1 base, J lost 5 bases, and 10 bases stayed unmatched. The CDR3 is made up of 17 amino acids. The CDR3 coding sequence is TGTGCCAGCAGTGAAGAGATTTCCGGGACAGGTTATCAGCCCCAGCATTTT. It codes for CASSEEISGTGYQPQHF.

In nucleotides, the CDR3 is TGTGCCAGCAGCCAAGGCCGCCGGAAAACGTACTTC. Protein sequence: CASSQGRRKTYF. The V and J genes are TRBV14 and TRBJ2-7; D not resolved. V gave up 1 base and J gave up 12 bases, with 13 bases separating them. CDR1 and CDR2 from the germline V gene are SGHDN and FVKESK. The CDR3 spans 12 residues.

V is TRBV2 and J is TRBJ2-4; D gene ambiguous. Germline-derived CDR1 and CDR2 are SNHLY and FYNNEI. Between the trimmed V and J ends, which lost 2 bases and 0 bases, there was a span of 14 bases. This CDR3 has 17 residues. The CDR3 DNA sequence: TGTGCCAGCAGTGAATTAGGGCACTCTATAGCCAAAAACATTCAGTACTTC. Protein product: CASSELGHSIAKNIQYF. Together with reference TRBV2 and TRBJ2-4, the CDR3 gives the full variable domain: EPEVTQTPSHQVTQMGQEVILRCVPISNHLYFYWYRQILGQKVEFLVSFYNNEISEKSEIFDDQFSVERPDGSNFTLKIRSTKLEDSAMYFCASSELGHSIAKNIQYFGAGTRLSVL.

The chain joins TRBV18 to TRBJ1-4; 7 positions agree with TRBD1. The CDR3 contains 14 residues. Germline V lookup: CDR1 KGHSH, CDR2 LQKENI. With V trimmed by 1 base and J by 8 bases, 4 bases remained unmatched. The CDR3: CASSPQGAREKLFF. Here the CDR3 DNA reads TGTGCCAGCTCACCACAGGGGGCTAGGGAAAAACTGTTTTTT.

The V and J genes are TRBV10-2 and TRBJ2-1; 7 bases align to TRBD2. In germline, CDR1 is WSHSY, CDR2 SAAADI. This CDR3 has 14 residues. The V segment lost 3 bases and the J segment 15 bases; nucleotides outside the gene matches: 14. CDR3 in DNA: TGCGCCAGCAGTGAAACGGGGGAGGGGTTTAGGTCGTTCTTC. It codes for CASSETGEGFRSFF.

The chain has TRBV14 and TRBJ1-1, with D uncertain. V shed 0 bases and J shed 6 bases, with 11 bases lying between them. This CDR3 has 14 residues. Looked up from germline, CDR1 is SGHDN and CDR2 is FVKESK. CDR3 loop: CASSQEPGFAEAFF. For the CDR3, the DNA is TGTGCCAGCAGCCAAGAACCGGGTTTCGCTGAAGCTTTCTTT.

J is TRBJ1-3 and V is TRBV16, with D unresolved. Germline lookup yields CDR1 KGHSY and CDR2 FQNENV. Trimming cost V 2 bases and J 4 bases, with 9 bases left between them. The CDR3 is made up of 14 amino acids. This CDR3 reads CASSQNGFGNTIYF. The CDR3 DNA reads TGTGCCAGCAGCCAAAACGGGTTCGGAAACACCATATATTTT. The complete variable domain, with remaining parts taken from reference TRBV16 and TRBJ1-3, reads GEEVAQTPKHLVRGEGQKAKLYCAPIKGHSYVFWYQQVLKNEFKFLISFQNENVFDETGMPKERFSAKCLPNSPCSLEIQATKLEDSAVYFCASSQNGFGNTIYFGEGSWLTVV.

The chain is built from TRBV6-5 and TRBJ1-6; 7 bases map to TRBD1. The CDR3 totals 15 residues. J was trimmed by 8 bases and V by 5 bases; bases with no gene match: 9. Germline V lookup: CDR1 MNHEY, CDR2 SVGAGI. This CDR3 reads CASSLQGGTHSPLHF. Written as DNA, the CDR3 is TGTGCCAGCAGTCTTCAGGGGGGAACCCATTCACCCCTCCACTTT.

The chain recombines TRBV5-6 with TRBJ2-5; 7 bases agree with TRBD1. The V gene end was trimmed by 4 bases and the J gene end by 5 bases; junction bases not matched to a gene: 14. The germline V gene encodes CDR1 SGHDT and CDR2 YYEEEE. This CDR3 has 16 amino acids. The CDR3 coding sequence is TGTGCCAGCAGCGCGGCCTACAGGGGCGCCGGGGAGACCCAGTACTTC. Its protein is CASSAAYRGAGETQYF.